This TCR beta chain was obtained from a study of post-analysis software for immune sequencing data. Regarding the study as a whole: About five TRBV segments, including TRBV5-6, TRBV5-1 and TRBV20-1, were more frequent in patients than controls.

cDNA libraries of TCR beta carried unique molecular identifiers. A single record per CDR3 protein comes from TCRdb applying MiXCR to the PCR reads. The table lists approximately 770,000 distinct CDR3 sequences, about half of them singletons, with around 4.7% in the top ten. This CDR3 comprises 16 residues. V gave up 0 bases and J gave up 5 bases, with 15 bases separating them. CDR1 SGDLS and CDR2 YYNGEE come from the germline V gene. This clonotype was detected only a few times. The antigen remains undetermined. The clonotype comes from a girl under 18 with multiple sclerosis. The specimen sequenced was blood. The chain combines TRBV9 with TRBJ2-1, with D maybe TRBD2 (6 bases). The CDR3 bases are TGTGCCAGCAGCGTAGCTGGAGGGCATCTGAACAATGAGCAGTTCTTC. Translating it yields CASSVAGGHLNNEQFF.